This is a list of T cell receptor beta chains from one sample in a study of CD8 T cells in ankylosing spondylitis. TCRdb called the 5' RACE reads again in MiXCR, with one record for every CDR3 protein. The repertoire holds roughly 230,000 distinct CDR3 sequences, with around 8% as singletons. Sequenced sample: blood, either unsorted or a sorted T cell fraction (not recorded which). Every receptor here comes from a female donor with ankylosing spondylitis or in good health (not recorded which). The CDR3 runs from the conserved cysteine through the conserved F or W. Fields, in order: V gene, D gene, J gene, clone size, CDR3 DNA, CDR3 protein. D genes are given only for firm matches. Some rows mark clone size as missing; the rest say once, few, many or name a class of expanded clone.

v_call: TRBV7-8; d_call: -; j_call: TRBJ1-1; clone_size: many; cdr3_nt: TGTGCCAGCAGCGTCAACAGAGGCACTGAAGCTTTCTTT; cdr3_aa: CASSVNRGTEAFF
v_call: TRBV10-3; d_call: TRBD2; j_call: TRBJ2-1; clone_size: -; cdr3_nt: TGTGCCACCCTAGGGGTGGCGGGAGGAGCGTATGAGCAGTTCTTC; cdr3_aa: CATLGVAGGAYEQFF
v_call: TRBV4-3; d_call: TRBD2; j_call: TRBJ2-1; clone_size: many; cdr3_nt: TGCGCCAGCAGCCAAGATTGGCGGGAGGACCACAATGAGCAGTTCTTC; cdr3_aa: CASSQDWREDHNEQFF
v_call: TRBV5-4; d_call: TRBD1; j_call: TRBJ1-2; clone_size: -; cdr3_nt: TGTGCCAGCAGCTTGGAGGCAGGGGGGAACTATGGCTACACCTTC; cdr3_aa: CASSLEAGGNYGYTF
v_call: TRBV25-1; d_call: -; j_call: TRBJ2-7; clone_size: many; cdr3_nt: TGTGCCAGCAGTGACGAGCGAATCCACGAGCAGTACTTC; cdr3_aa: CASSDERIHEQYF
v_call: TRBV7-8; d_call: -; j_call: TRBJ2-1; clone_size: many; cdr3_nt: TGTGCCAGCAGCCGGCGGGGACTTTTGGGGAATGAGCAGTTCTTC; cdr3_aa: CASSRRGLLGNEQFF
v_call: TRBV5-1; d_call: -; j_call: TRBJ2-1; clone_size: many; cdr3_nt: TGCGCCAGCAGCGGGGACTTCTACAATGAGCAGTTCTTC; cdr3_aa: CASSGDFYNEQFF
v_call: TRBV20-1; d_call: -; j_call: TRBJ2-5; clone_size: many; cdr3_nt: TGCAGTGCTAGGGAAGCCGGGTTGACCCAGTACTTC; cdr3_aa: CSAREAGLTQYF
v_call: TRBV5-1; d_call: TRBD2; j_call: TRBJ2-1; clone_size: many; cdr3_nt: TGCGCCAGCAACCAGCGGGAGAGGACCTACAATGAGCAGTTCTTC; cdr3_aa: CASNQRERTYNEQFF
v_call: TRBV3-1; d_call: -; j_call: TRBJ2-7; clone_size: -; cdr3_nt: TGTGCCAGCAGCCAAGAGACAAGGGGCGACGAGCAGTACTTC; cdr3_aa: CASSQETRGDEQYF
v_call: TRBV20-1; d_call: -; j_call: TRBJ2-7; clone_size: many; cdr3_nt: TGCAGTGCTAGTTTGGGCAGGGCGGCCTACGAGCAGTACTTC; cdr3_aa: CSASLGRAAYEQYF
v_call: TRBV5-1; d_call: -; j_call: TRBJ2-5; clone_size: few; cdr3_nt: TGCGCCAGCAGCTTCCGGACACCTCCTCAAGAGACCCAGTACTTC; cdr3_aa: CASSFRTPPQETQYF
v_call: TRBV20-1; d_call: -; j_call: TRBJ2-5; clone_size: many; cdr3_nt: TGCAGTGCTAGAGATGAGACTAAAAGGACCCAGTACTTC; cdr3_aa: CSARDETKRTQYF
v_call: TRBV5-6; d_call: -; j_call: TRBJ1-5; clone_size: many; cdr3_nt: TGTGCCAGCAGCTTGGCAGGAACGGGTCCACAGCCCCAGCATTTT; cdr3_aa: CASSLAGTGPQPQHF
v_call: TRBV29-1; d_call: -; j_call: TRBJ1-1; clone_size: many; cdr3_nt: TGCAGCGTTATCGGGCGCGACACTGAAGCTTTCTTT; cdr3_aa: CSVIGRDTEAFF
v_call: TRBV29-1; d_call: TRBD2; j_call: TRBJ2-7; clone_size: many; cdr3_nt: TGCAGCGGGACTAGCGGGAGCCACGAGCAGTACTTC; cdr3_aa: CSGTSGSHEQYF
v_call: TRBV28; d_call: -; j_call: TRBJ2-7; clone_size: many; cdr3_nt: TGTGCCAGCACCCCGGCCCCCCGAACCTACGAGCAGTACTTC; cdr3_aa: CASTPAPRTYEQYF
v_call: TRBV6-1; d_call: TRBD1; j_call: TRBJ1-2; clone_size: many; cdr3_nt: TGTGCCAGCAGAGGACAGGGGATCTATGGCTACACCTTC; cdr3_aa: CASRGQGIYGYTF
v_call: TRBV6-1; d_call: TRBD2; j_call: TRBJ2-3; clone_size: -; cdr3_nt: TGTGCCAGCAGTAAACTAGCGGGAAGGCTTAGCACAGATACGCAGTATTTT; cdr3_aa: CASSKLAGRLSTDTQYF
v_call: TRBV28; d_call: -; j_call: TRBJ1-5; clone_size: many; cdr3_nt: TGTGCCAGCAGTTTATGGCAGAGGGGCAATCAGCCCCAGCATTTT; cdr3_aa: CASSLWQRGNQPQHF
v_call: TRBV7-2; d_call: -; j_call: TRBJ2-7; clone_size: many; cdr3_nt: TGTGCCAGCAGCTTATCCTCGGGTAGCCTAGAGCAGTACTTC; cdr3_aa: CASSLSSGSLEQYF
v_call: TRBV12-3/TRBV12-4; d_call: -; j_call: TRBJ2-5; clone_size: -; cdr3_nt: TGTGCCATCAGTTTAGAACGCAACCAGGGCCTAATCTTTCAAGAGACCCAGTACTTC; cdr3_aa: CAISLERNQGLIFQETQYF
v_call: TRBV7-2; d_call: -; j_call: TRBJ2-3; clone_size: few; cdr3_nt: TGTGCCAGCTCCGATTCAGAGGAGAGCCGCACAGATACGCAGTATTTT; cdr3_aa: CASSDSEESRTDTQYF
v_call: TRBV7-2; d_call: TRBD1; j_call: TRBJ2-7; clone_size: few; cdr3_nt: TGTGCCAGCAGCCGCGGACAGGCTCGGGACGAGCAGTACTTC; cdr3_aa: CASSRGQARDEQYF
v_call: TRBV7-2; d_call: -; j_call: TRBJ2-1; clone_size: -; cdr3_nt: TGTGCCAGCAGCTTCGGGCAGGGGCCAAACAATGAGCAGTTCTTC; cdr3_aa: CASSFGQGPNNEQFF